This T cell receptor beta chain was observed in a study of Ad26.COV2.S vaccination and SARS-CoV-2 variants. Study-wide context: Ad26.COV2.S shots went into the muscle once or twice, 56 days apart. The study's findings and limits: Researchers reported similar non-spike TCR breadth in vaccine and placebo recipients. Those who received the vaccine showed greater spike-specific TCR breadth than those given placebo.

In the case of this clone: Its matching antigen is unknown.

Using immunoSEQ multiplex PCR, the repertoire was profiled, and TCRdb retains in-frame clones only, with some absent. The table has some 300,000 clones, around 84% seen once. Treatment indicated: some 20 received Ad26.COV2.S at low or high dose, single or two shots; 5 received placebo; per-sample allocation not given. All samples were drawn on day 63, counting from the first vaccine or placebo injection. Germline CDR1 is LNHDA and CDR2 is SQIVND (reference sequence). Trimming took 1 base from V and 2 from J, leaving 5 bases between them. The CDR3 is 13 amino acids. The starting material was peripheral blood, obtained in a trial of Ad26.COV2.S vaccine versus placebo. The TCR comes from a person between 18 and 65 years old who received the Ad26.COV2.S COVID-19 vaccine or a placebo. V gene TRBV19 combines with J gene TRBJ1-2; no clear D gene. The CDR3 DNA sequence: TGTGCCAGTAGTATAGCACTAAACTATGGCTACACCTTC. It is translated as CASSIALNYGYTF.